This T cell receptor (beta chain) was captured by sequencing in a study of CD8+CD57+ T cells in acquired aplastic anemia. Regarding this clonotype: Its antigen is currently unknown.

This CDR3 is built from 13 residues. The ends were cut back, 6 bases at V and 6 bases at J, with 10 bases in the middle. Germline assignment: CDR1 KGHDR and CDR2 SFDVKD. Patients included in sequencing had previously demonstrated CD8+CD57+ cell expansion by flow cytometry. Every patient presented with severe acquired aplastic anemia. Investigators profiled TCR beta VDJ and CDR3 from genomic DNA template. TCRdb passed the reads through MiXCR, listing each CDR3 protein once. The sample contains about 160,000 distinct CDR3 sequences, less than 50% of which appear only once. Regarding the study as a whole: Patients and controls were found to share 25 to 30 CD8+ CDR3 sequences.

This chain connects TRBV24-1 to TRBJ2-2; no clear D gene. The sequenced material came from sorted CD4+, CD8+, or CD8+CD57+ T cells (not recorded which) from PBMCs. This clonotype was sampled from a human donor with aplastic anemia. In nucleotides, the CDR3 is TGTGCCACCAGTCACCTGGGGTCCGGGGAGCTGTTTTTT. Its translation: CATSHLGSGELFF.